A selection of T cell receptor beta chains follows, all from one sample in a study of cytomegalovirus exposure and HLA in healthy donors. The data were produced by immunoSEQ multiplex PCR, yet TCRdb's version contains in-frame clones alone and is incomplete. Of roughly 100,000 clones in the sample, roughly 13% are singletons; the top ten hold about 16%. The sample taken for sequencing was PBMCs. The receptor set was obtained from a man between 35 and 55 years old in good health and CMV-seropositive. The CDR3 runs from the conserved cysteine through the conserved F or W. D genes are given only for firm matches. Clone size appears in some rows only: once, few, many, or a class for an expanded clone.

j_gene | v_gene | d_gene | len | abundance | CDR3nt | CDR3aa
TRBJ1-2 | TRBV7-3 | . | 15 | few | TGTGCCAGTGCACCCTCGGGACTCAACAACTATGGCTACACCTTC | CASAPSGLNNYGYTF
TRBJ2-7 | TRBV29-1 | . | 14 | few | TGCAGCGTTGGCCCCGCTGACCAGGGCTACGAGCAGTACTTC | CSVGPADQGYEQYF
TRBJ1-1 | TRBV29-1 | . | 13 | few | TGCAGCGTTGAAGGGGGCAGGAACACTGAAGCTTTCTTT | CSVEGGRNTEAFF
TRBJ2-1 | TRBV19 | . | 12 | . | TGTGCCAGTAGTATGGGCTTCAATGAGCAGTTCTTC | CASSMGFNEQFF
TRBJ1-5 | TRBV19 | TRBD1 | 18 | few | TGTGCCAGTAGTGTAACCGGGACAGGGGTGTTAAGCAATCAGCCCCAGCATTTT | CASSVTGTGVLSNQPQHF
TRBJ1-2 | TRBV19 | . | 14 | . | TGTGCCAGTAGTACCGTGGACGGAGGCTATGGCTACACCTTC | CASSTVDGGYGYTF
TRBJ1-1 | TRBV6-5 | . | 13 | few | TGTGCCAGCAGTTCCAGGGATTTAACTGAAGCTTTCTTT | CASSSRDLTEAFF
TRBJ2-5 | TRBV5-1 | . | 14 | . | TGCGCCAGCAGCTTGGGCCTATCCCAAGAGACCCAGTACTTC | CASSLGLSQETQYF
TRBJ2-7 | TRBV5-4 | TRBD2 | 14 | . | TGTGCCAGCAGCCCTGGACTAGCGGACTACGAGCAGTACTTC | CASSPGLADYEQYF
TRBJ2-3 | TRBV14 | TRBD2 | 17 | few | TGTGCCAGCAGCCAAGCGGGTGGACTAGCGGGAGCAGATACGCAGTATTTT | CASSQAGGLAGADTQYF
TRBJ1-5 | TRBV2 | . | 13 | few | TGTGCCAGCAAGGCAGACAGTTATCAGCCCCAGCATTTT | CASKADSYQPQHF
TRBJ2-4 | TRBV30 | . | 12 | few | TGTGCCTGGAGTTCAGGGAGGAGGGCTCAGTACTTC | CAWSSGRRAQYF
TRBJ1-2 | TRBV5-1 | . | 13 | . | TGCGCCAGCTCGGACTCTTCTTTCTATGGCTACACCTTC | CASSDSSFYGYTF
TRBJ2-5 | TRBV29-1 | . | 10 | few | TGCAGCATTTCCCGTGAGACCCAGTACTTC | CSISRETQYF
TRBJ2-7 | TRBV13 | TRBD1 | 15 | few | TGTGCCAGCAGCAACACGGGACAGGGGACCTACGAGCAGTACTTC | CASSNTGQGTYEQYF
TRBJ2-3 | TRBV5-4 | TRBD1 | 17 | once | TGTGCCAGCAGCTTGCGTGGGGGGTTGGACAGGGCAGATACGCAGTATTTT | CASSLRGGLDRADTQYF
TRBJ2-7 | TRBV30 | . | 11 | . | TGTGCCTGGAGTGTACTTAACGAGCAGTACTTC | CAWSVLNEQYF
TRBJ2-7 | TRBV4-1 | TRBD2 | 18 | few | TGCGCCAGCAGCCAGCGCCGGACTAGCGGGAAAAGCTCCTACGAGCAGTACTTC | CASSQRRTSGKSSYEQYF
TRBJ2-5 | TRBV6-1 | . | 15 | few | TGTGCCAGCAGTGGCCAAACTAGTGGCCAAGAGACCCAGTACTTC | CASSGQTSGQETQYF
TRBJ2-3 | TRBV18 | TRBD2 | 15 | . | TGTGCCAGCTCAGATAGCGGGAGTAGCACAGATACGCAGTATTTT | CASSDSGSSTDTQYF
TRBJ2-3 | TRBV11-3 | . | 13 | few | TGTGCCAGCAGCTTCGGGGAGCCAGATACGCAGTATTTT | CASSFGEPDTQYF
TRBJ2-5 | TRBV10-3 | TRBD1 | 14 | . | TGTGCCATCAGCTCACAGGGGGCAACAAAGACCCAGTACTTC | CAISSQGATKTQYF
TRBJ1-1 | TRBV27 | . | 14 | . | TGTGCCAGCAGTTTAGTCGGGTCGAACACTGAAGCTTTCTTT | CASSLVGSNTEAFF
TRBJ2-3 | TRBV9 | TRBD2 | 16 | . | TGTGCCAGCAGCGTAGAAAGCGGGAGGGCCGCAGATACGCAGTATTTT | CASSVESGRAADTQYF